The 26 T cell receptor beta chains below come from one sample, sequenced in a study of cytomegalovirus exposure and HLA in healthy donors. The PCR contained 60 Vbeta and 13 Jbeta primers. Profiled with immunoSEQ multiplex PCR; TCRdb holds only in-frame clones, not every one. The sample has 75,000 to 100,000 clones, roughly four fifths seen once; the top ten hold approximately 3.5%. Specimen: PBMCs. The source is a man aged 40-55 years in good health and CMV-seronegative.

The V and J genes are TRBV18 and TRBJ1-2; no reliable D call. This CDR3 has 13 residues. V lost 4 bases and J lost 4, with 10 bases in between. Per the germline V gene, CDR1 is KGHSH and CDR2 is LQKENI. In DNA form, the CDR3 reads TGTGCCAGCTCACTGCTTGACTCCTATGGCTACACCTTC. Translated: CASSLLDSYGYTF.

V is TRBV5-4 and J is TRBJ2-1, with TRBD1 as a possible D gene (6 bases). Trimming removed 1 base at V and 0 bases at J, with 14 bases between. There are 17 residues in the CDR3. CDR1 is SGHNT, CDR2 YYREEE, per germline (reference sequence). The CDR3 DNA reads TGTGCCAGCAGCTTGCCCTTAGACAGGAGCTCCTACAATGAGCAGTTCTTC. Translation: CASSLPLDRSSYNEQFF.

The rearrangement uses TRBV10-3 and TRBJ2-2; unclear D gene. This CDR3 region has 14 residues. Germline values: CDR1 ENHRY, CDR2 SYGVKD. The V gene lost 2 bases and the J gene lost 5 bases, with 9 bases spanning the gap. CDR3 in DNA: TGTGCCATCAGTGAGGGTGAACAAACCGGGGAGCTGTTTTTT. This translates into CAISEGEQTGELFF.

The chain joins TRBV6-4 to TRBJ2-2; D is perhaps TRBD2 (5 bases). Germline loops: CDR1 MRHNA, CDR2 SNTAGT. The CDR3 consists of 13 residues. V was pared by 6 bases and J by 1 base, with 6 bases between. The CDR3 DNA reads TGTGCCAGCAGAGGACTGAACACCGGGGAGCTGTTTTTT. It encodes CASRGLNTGELFF.

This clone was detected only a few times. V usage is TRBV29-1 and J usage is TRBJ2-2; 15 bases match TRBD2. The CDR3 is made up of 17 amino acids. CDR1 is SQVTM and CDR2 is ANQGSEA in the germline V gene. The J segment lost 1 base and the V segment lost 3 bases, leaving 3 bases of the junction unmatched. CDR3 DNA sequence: TGCAGCGTTGAGGGACTAGCGGGGGGTCTGAACACCGGGGAGCTGTTTTTT. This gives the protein CSVEGLAGGLNTGELFF.

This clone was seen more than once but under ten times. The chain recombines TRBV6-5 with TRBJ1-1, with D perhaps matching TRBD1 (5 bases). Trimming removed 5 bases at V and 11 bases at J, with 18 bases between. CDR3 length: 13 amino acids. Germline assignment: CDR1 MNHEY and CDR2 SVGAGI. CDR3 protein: CASSGTWGEEAFF. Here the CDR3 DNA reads TGTGCCAGCAGTGGTACCTGGGGGGAAGAGGCTTTCTTT.

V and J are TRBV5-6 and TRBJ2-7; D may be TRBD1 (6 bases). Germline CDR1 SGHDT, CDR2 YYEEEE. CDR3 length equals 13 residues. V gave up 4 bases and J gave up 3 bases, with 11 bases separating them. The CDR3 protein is CASSADRYYEQYF. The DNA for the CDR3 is TGTGCCAGCAGCGCCGACAGGTACTACGAGCAGTACTTC.

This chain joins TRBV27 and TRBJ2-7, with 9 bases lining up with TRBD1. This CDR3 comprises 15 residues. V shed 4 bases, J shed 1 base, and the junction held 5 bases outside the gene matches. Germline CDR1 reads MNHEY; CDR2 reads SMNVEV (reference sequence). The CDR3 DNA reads TGTGCCAGCAGTTCGGACAGGGGTCTATCCTACGAGCAGTACTTC. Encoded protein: CASSSDRGLSYEQYF.

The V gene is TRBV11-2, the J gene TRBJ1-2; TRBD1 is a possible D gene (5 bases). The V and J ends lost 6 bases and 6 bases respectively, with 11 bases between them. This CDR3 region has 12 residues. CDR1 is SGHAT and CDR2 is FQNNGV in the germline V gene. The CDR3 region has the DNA TGTGCCAGCAGGTGGGGCGGGAATGGCTACACCTTC. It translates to CASRWGGNGYTF.

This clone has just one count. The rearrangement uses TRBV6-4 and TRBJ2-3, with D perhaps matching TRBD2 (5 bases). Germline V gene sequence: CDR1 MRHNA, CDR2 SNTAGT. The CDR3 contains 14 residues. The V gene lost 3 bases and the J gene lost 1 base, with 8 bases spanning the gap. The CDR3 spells CASSEEAGTDTQYF. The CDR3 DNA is TGTGCCAGCAGTGAGGAGGCTGGCACAGATACGCAGTATTTT.

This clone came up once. CDR3 protein: CASSQGGSATYEQYF. DNA for the CDR3: TGTGCCAGCAGCCAAGGGGGTAGCGCAACCTACGAGCAGTACTTC. The genes are TRBV4-2 and TRBJ2-7; D may be TRBD2 (5 bases). This CDR3 is 15 amino acids long. Trimming pared 1 base from V and 2 bases from J, leaving 12 bases between. Per the germline V gene, CDR1 is LGHNA and CDR2 is YNFKEQ.

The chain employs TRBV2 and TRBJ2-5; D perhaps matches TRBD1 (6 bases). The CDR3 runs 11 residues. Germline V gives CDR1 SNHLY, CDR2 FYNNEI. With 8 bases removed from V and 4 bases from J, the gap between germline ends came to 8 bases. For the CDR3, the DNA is TGTGCCAGCGCAGGGGTAGAGACCCAGTACTTC. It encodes CASAGVETQYF.

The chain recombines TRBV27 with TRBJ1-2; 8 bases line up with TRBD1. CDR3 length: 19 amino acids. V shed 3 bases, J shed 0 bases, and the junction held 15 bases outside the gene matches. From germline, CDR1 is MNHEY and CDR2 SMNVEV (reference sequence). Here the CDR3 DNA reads TGTGCCAGCAGTTTTAGGCCTACCGGGACAGGTACCGCTAACTATGGCTACACCTTC. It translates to CASSFRPTGTGTANYGYTF.

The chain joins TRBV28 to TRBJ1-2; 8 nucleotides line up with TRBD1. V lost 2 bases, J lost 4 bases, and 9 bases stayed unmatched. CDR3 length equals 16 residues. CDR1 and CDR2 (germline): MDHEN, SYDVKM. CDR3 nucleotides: TGTGCCAGCAGTTTACCTTCCGGGACAGGAACCTATGGCTACACCTTC. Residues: CASSLPSGTGTYGYTF.

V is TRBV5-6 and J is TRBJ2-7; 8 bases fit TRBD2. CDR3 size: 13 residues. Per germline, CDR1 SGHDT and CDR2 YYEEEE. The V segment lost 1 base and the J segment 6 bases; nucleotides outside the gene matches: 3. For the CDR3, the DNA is TGTGCCAGCAGCTTGTTAGCGGGGCCCGAGCAGTACTTC. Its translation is CASSLLAGPEQYF.

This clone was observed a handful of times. CDR3 nucleotide sequence: TGTGCCAGCAGTGTTGGACAGGGCTGGACCGGGGAGCTGTTTTTT. It yields the protein CASSVGQGWTGELFF. The chain couples TRBV6-6 to TRBJ2-2; 8 nucleotides match TRBD1. CDR1 and CDR2 from the germline V gene are MNHNY and SVGAGI (reference sequence). The CDR3 spans 15 residues. Trimming at V came to 5 bases and at J to 5 bases, leaving 7 bases not matched to a gene.

The CDR3 DNA sequence: TGCGCCAGCAGCCACTTTGGGCGGGGGAACCTTTACAATGAGCAGTTCTTC. It specifies CASSHFGRGNLYNEQFF. This rearrangement joins TRBV5-1 to TRBJ2-1, with 7 bases lining up with TRBD2. The CDR3 spans 17 residues. Trimming cost V 4 bases and J 4 bases; bases outside gene matches: 14. Germline V gene data show CDR1 as SGHRS and CDR2 as YFSETQ.

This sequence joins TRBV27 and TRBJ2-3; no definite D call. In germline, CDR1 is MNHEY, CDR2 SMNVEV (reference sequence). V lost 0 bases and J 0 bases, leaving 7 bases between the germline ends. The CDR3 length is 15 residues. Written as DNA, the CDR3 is TGTGCCAGCAGTTTATCTGCGGCCAGCACAGATACGCAGTATTTT. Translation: CASSLSAASTDTQYF.

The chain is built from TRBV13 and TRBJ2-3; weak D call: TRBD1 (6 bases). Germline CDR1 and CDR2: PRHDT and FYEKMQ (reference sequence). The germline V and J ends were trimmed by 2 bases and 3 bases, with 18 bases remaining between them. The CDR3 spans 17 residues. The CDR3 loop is CASSLRATGSVTDTQYF. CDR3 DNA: TGTGCCAGCAGCTTACGGGCCACAGGGTCTGTGACAGATACGCAGTATTTT.

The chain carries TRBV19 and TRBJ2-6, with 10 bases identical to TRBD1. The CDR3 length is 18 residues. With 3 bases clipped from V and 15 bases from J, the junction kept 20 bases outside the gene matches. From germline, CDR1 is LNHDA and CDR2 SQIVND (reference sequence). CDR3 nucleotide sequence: TGTGCCAGTAGTATTGGGGGACAGGGGCTCTGGGGCCAACGTCCCCTGACTTTC. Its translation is CASSIGGQGLWGQRPLTF.

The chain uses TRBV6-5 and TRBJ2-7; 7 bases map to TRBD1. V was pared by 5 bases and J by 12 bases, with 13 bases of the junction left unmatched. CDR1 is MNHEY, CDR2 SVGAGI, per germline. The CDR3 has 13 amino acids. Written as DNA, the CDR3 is TGTGCCAGCAGTAGGCAAGAGGGGGCGATTCCGTACTTC. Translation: CASSRQEGAIPYF.

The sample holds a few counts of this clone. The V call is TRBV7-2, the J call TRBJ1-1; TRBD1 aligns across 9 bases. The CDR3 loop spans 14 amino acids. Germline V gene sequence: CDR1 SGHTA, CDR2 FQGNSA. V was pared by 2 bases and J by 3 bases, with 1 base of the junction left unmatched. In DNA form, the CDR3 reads TGTGCCAGCAGCTTAAGACAGGGGGACACTGAAGCTTTCTTT. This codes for CASSLRQGDTEAFF.

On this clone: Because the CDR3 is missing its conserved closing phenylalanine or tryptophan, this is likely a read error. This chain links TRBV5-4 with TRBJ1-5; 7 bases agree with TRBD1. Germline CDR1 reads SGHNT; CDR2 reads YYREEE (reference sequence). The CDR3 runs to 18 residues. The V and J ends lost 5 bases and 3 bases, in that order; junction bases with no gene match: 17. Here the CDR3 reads CASSPLGQGDRINQPQHV. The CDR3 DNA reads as TGTGCCAGCAGTCCTTTGGGGCAGGGGGACCGGATCAATCAGCCCCAGCATGTT.

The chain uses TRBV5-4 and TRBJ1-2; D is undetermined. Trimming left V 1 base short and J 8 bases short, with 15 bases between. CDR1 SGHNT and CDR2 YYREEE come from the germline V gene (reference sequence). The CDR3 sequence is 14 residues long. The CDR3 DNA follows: TGTGCCAGCAGCTTGAAGTCGGAAACGGGAGGCTACACCTTC. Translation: CASSLKSETGGYTF.

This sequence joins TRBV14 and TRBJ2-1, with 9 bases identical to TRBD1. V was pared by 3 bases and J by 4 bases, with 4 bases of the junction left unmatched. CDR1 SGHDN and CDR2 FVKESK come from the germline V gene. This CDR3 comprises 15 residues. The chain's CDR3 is CASSQGDRVYNEQFF. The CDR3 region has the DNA TGTGCCAGCAGCCAGGGGGACAGGGTATACAATGAGCAGTTCTTC. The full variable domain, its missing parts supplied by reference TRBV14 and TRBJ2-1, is EAGVTQFPSHSVIEKGQTVTLRCDPISGHDNLYWYRRVMGKEIKFLLHFVKESKQDESGMPNNRFLAERTGGTYSTLKVQPAELEDSGVYFCASSQGDRVYNEQFFGPGTRLTVL.

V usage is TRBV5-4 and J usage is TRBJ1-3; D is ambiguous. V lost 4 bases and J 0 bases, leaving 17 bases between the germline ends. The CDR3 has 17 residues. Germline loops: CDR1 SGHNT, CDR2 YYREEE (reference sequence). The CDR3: CASSGVGGRASGNTIYF. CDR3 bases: TGTGCCAGCAGCGGGGTCGGAGGGAGAGCCTCTGGAAACACCATATATTTT.